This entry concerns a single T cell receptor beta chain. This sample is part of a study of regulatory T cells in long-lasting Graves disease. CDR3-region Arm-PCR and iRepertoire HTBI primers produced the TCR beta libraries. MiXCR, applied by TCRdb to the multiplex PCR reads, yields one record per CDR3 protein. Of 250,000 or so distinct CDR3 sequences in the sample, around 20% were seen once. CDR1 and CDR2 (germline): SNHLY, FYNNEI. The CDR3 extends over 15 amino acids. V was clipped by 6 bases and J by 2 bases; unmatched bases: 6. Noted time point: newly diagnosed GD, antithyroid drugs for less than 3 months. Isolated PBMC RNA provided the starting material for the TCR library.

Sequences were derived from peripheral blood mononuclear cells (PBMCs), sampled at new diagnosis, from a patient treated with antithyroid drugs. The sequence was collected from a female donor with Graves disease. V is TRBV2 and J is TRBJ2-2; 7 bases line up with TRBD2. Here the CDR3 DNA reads TGTGCCAGCAGAAGTCTAGCGGCCAACACCGGGGAGCTGTTTTTT. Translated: CASRSLAANTGELFF.